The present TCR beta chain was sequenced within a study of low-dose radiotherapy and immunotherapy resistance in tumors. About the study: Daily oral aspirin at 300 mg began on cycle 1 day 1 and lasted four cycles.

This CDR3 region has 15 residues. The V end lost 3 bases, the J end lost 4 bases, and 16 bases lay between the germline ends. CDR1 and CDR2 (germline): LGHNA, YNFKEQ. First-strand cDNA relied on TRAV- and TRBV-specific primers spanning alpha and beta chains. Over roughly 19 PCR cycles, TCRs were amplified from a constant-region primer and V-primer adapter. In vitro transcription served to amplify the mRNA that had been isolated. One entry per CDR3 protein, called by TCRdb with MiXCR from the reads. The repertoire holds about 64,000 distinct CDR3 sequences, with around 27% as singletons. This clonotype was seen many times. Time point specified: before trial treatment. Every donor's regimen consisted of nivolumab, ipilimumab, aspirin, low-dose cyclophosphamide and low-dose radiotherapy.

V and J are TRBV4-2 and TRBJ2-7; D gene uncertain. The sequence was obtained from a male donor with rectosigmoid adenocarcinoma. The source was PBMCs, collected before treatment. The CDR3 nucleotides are TGTGCCAGCAGCCACGCCACCGGTTTAAGATACGAGCAGTACTTC. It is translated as CASSHATGLRYEQYF.